This T cell receptor beta chain comes out of a study of CD4 T cells in relation to SARS-CoV-2 and coronaviruses. Uncultured naive and memory CD4+ T cells supplied DNA for deep TCR-beta sequencing. The table came from immunoSEQ multiplex PCR; TCRdb's copy has only in-frame clones and leaves some out. This sample has around 56,000 clones, with 86% found just once. Overall study findings and caveats: The cross-reactivity analysis covered only spike protein, not other viral proteins.

Unexposed donor CD4+ T cells date from 2011-2018, before the COVID-19 pandemic. Germline loops: CDR1 MGHRA, CDR2 YSYEKL. J lost 7 bases, V lost 2 bases, and 15 bases had no gene match. The CDR3 has 19 residues. This clone was observed a single time. Its antigen is still unknown. The chain has TRBV4-1 and TRBJ1-4; 11 nucleotides align to TRBD1. Material for sequencing was memory CD4+ T cells from PBMCs. This TCR derives from a human donor in good health. The CDR3 sequence: CASSQTPDRGLNVAEKLFF. Here the CDR3 DNA reads TGCGCCAGCAGCCAAACGCCGGACAGGGGGCTTAATGTGGCTGAAAAACTGTTTTTT.